This T cell receptor (beta chain) derives from a study of T-cell memory formation after mild COVID-19. Whole-study results and caveats: The pre-infection memory compartment contained some responding clones, suggesting cross-reactive memory joined. Among contracting clones, CD4+ were mainly CM/EM and CD8+ enriched in EMRA.

This clonotype was seen a few times. Its antigen remains unidentified. It was 5'RACE with constant-segment primers that produced the TCR alpha and TCR beta cDNA libraries, which carried sample barcodes and UMIs. TCRdb re-analysed the 5' RACE reads in MiXCR, keeping a single row per CDR3 protein. The profile shows about 350,000 distinct CDR3 sequences, around 13% of them singletons. The sequence was obtained from a man aged 18 to 29 who had mild COVID-19 (a few samples of this study predate the infection). Cell type and time point are not known. Sequencing was carried out using PBMCs or a T cell subset sorted from them (not recorded which).

Written as DNA, the CDR3 is TGTGCCAGCAGTTCACAGGGGAACAATCAGCCCCAGCATTTT. Translating gives CASSSQGNNQPQHF. The chain has TRBV7-2 and TRBJ1-5; 7 nucleotides align to TRBD1. J was trimmed by 3 bases and V by 6 bases; bases with no gene match: 5. This CDR3 contains 14 residues. The germline gives CDR1 SGHTA, CDR2 FQGNSA.